This T cell receptor (beta chain) was sequenced during a study of breast tumors, draining lymph nodes, adjacent tissues. The CDR3 totals 13 residues. Germline CDR1 and CDR2: SQVTM and ANQGSEA. Trimming left V 2 bases short and J 5 bases short, with 12 bases between. The table lists this clonotype with many counts. Its specificity is unknown. General study findings and limits: Tumor T cell lymph node origin was a supported hypothesis, not proven. Compared with basal-like, luminal-like tumors shared significantly more repertoire with nontumor tissue.

Axillary draining lymph nodes of breast cancer patients supplied the node samples. From the multiplex PCR reads, TCRdb called clonotypes with MiXCR, one entry per CDR3 protein. The sample comprises approximately 100,000 distinct CDR3 sequences, 21% of which are singletons, and roughly 1.2% rests with the top ten. J is TRBJ2-5 and V is TRBV29-1, with D maybe TRBD1 (6 bases). Sequenced input: axillary lymph node tissue. This TCR was recovered from a female donor with breast cancer. Some clones in this sample may be carry-over from other donors' samples. The CDR3 here is CSVEPLRGETQYF. As DNA, the CDR3 is TGCAGCGTTGAACCCCTCAGGGGTGAGACCCAGTACTTC.